Shown below are 27 T cell receptor beta chains from a single sample sequenced in a study of blood T cell repertoires in COVID-19. The assay was immunoSEQ multiplex PCR, and TCRdb's table has in-frame clones only and misses some. The data contain around 190,000 clones, more than 85% of them seen just once; the ten biggest clones take up around 23%. The sequencing input was PBMCs or T cells enriched from blood (not recorded which). These receptors were collected from a woman between 40 and 50 years old in a cohort exposed to, infected with or recovered from COVID-19 (not recorded which).

This clone occurred a few times. J is TRBJ2-1 and V is TRBV11-3; D is uncertain. Germline values: CDR1 SGHNT, CDR2 YENEEA. The ends were cut back, 2 bases at V and 0 bases at J, with 8 bases in the middle. This CDR3 region has 15 residues. The CDR3 DNA is TGTGCCAGCAGCTTAATGAGGAGCTCCTACAATGAGCAGTTCTTC. Amino acid sequence: CASSLMRSSYNEQFF.

This clone has ten or more counts. CDR3: CASSDTKSNEQFF. CDR3 nucleotide sequence: TGTGCCAGCAGTGATACCAAGAGCAATGAGCAGTTCTTC. V is TRBV2 and J is TRBJ2-1; the D is unclear. Germline assignment: CDR1 SNHLY and CDR2 FYNNEI. The CDR3 sequence is 13 residues long. V was shortened by 3 bases and J by 6 bases, with 9 bases between the two germline ends.

V and J are TRBV3-1 (or the pseudogene TRBV3-2) and TRBJ1-3, with D unresolved. CDR1 and CDR2 (germline): LGHDT, YNNKEL (reference sequence). Trimming removed 6 bases at V and 4 bases at J, with 4 bases between. This CDR3 has 11 amino acids. The CDR3, as DNA: TGTGCCAGCAGTTCAGGAAACACCATATATTTT. The encoded protein is CASSSGNTIYF.

This rearrangement joins TRBV9 to TRBJ1-2; 7 bases are a match to TRBD1. Germline CDR1 reads SGDLS; CDR2 reads YYNGEE. The CDR3 sequence is 15 residues long. Trimming removed 1 base from V and 0 bases from J; junction bases left unmatched: 3. Written as DNA, the CDR3 is TGTGCCAGCAGCGTACAGGGGGGTTCTAACTATGGCTACACCTTC. It codes for CASSVQGGSNYGYTF. The full variable domain, rest sourced from reference TRBV9 and TRBJ1-2, is DSGVTQTPKHLITATGQRVTLRCSPRSGDLSVYWYQQSLDQGLQFLIQYYNGEERAKGNILERFSAQQFPDLHSELNLSSLELGDSALYFCASSVQGGSNYGYTFGSGTRLTVV.

This clone has just one count. This chain links TRBV4-2 with TRBJ1-5; 9 nucleotides agree with TRBD1. CDR1 is LGHNA, CDR2 YNFKEQ, per germline. Trimming cost V 0 bases and J 3 bases; bases outside gene matches: 9. The CDR3 runs to 18 residues. This chain's CDR3 is CASSQEGGTGLTNQPQHF. CDR3 DNA sequence: TGTGCCAGCAGCCAAGAGGGTGGGACAGGGCTTACCAATCAGCCCCAGCATTTT.

The CDR3 loop reads CASSQRGGGLGTEAFF. CDR3 sequence (DNA): TGTGCCAGCAGCCAAAGAGGGGGGGGCTTGGGCACTGAAGCTTTCTTT. The chain uses TRBV3-1 (or the pseudogene TRBV3-2) and TRBJ1-1, with D maybe TRBD1 (6 bases). V shed 2 bases and J shed 4 bases, with 17 bases lying between them. CDR3 length: 16 residues. Germline V lookup: CDR1 LGHDT, CDR2 YNNKEL (reference sequence).

The V call is TRBV19, the J call TRBJ2-4; 7 nucleotides align to TRBD2. The CDR3 has 15 residues. Trimming took 4 bases from V and 3 from J; bases not matched to a gene: 6. CDR1 and CDR2 from the germline V gene are LNHDA and SQIVND (reference sequence). The CDR3 sequence: CASSRPAGLKNIQYF. CDR3 coding DNA: TGTGCCAGTAGTAGGCCAGCGGGGCTCAAAAACATTCAGTACTTC.

The chain links TRBV11-2 to TRBJ1-4; D unclear. V shed 3 bases and J shed 8 bases, with 13 bases lying between them. The CDR3 is made up of 14 amino acids. The V gene's germline CDR1 is SGHAT and CDR2 FQNNGV. The CDR3 DNA reads TGTGCCAGCAGCTTTCCGTGGGGAGGGGAAAAACTGTTTTTT. It yields the protein CASSFPWGGEKLFF.

This clone was seen only a few times. V and J are TRBV4-3 and TRBJ2-7; TRBD1 agrees at 10 bases. The CDR3 covers 14 residues. V trimming: 4 bases; J trimming: 2 bases; junction bases outside the gene matches: 2. Germline lookup yields CDR1 LGHNA and CDR2 YSLEER. As DNA, the CDR3 is TGCGCCAGCAGCCCCGGGACAGGGGCCTACGAGCAGTACTTC. Its translation: CASSPGTGAYEQYF.

Note on this clone: This same CDR3 is encoded by further DNA sequences in the sample. V usage is TRBV11-2 and J usage is TRBJ2-7; tentative D call: TRBD1 (6 bases). Germline V gene sequence: CDR1 SGHAT, CDR2 FQNNGV. V was pared by 1 base and J by 0 bases, with 10 bases between. The CDR3 contains 15 residues. The chain's CDR3 is CASSLVQGSSYEQYF. In DNA form, the CDR3 reads TGTGCCAGCAGCTTAGTACAGGGAAGCTCCTACGAGCAGTACTTC.

The V call is TRBV13, the J call TRBJ1-1; TRBD1 matches 7 bases. J gave up 2 bases and V 2 bases, and 11 bases lay outside the gene matches. The germline V gene has CDR1 PRHDT and CDR2 FYEKMQ (reference sequence). This CDR3 is 17 amino acids long. CDR3 nucleotide sequence: TGTGCCAGCAGCTTAATTCGACAGGGTGGATATAACACTGAAGCTTTCTTT. Translated: CASSLIRQGGYNTEAFF.

This clone has only a few counts. The rearrangement links TRBV7-8 to TRBJ2-2; 9 bases agree with TRBD2. Germline V gives CDR1 SGHVS, CDR2 FQNEAQ. CDR3 size: 17 residues. Trimming removed 3 bases from V and 4 bases from J; junction bases left unmatched: 9. The CDR3 is CASSFLAGFSGTGELFF. CDR3 DNA sequence: TGTGCCAGCAGCTTTCTAGCGGGGTTCTCAGGCACCGGGGAGCTGTTTTTT.

The chain uses TRBV7-2 and TRBJ1-6; D may be TRBD1 (6 bases). The V and J ends lost 5 bases and 2 bases respectively, with 10 bases between them. Germline V lookup: CDR1 SGHTA, CDR2 FQGNSA. This CDR3 has 15 amino acids. CDR3 amino acids: CASSPGDPYNSPLHF. CDR3 DNA: TGTGCCAGCAGCCCAGGGGATCCCTATAATTCACCCCTCCACTTT.

The chain carries TRBV15 and TRBJ2-7; D uncertain. CDR3 length equals 13 residues. Germline loops: CDR1 LNHNV, CDR2 YYDKDF (reference sequence). V lost 0 bases and J lost 4, with 7 bases in between. CDR3 sequence: CATSRDLGYEQYF. Written as DNA, the CDR3 is TGTGCCACCAGCAGAGATCTCGGGTACGAGCAGTACTTC.

The chain combines TRBV9 with TRBJ1-1; D gene unclear. The CDR3 has 14 residues. V lost 4 bases, J lost 5 bases, and 15 bases lay in between. Germline-derived CDR1 and CDR2 are SGDLS and YYNGEE. CDR3 coding DNA: TGTGCCAGCAGCCCAGGAGGCCCCCAGACTGAAGCTTTCTTT. It is translated as CASSPGGPQTEAFF.

The V gene is TRBV10-2, the J gene TRBJ1-5, with TRBD1 matching over 8 bases. With 0 bases clipped from V and 0 bases from J, the junction kept 7 bases outside the gene matches. Per germline, CDR1 WSHSY and CDR2 SAAADI. The CDR3 contains 18 residues. For the CDR3, the DNA is TGCGCCAGCAGTGAGTCTTCAGGGGGCGTGTATAGCAATCAGCCCCAGCATTTT. Encoded protein: CASSESSGGVYSNQPQHF.

The gene calls are TRBV28 and TRBJ1-1; 8 bases match TRBD1. Germline lookup yields CDR1 MDHEN and CDR2 SYDVKM. The CDR3 sequence is 17 residues long. V dropped 4 bases and J dropped 5; count of bases not matched to a gene: 15. As DNA, the CDR3 is TGTGCCAGCAGTTCCCCCAGTGGTGGCAGGGGGCATACTGAAGCTTTCTTT. Amino acids: CASSSPSGGRGHTEAFF.

The chain joins TRBV5-1 to TRBJ1-1; weak D call: TRBD1 (5 bases). The CDR3 sequence is 13 residues long. V gave up 7 bases and J gave up 5 bases, with 15 bases separating them. The germline V gene encodes CDR1 SGHRS and CDR2 YFSETQ. This CDR3 reads CASHDPRVTEAFF. CDR3 in DNA: TGCGCCAGCCACGACCCCAGGGTTACTGAAGCTTTCTTT.

This clone was counted a single time. V and J are TRBV11-2 and TRBJ2-3; TRBD2 aligns across 10 bases. Germline CDR1 and CDR2: SGHAT and FQNNGV. The CDR3 contains 16 residues. Trimming at V came to 4 bases and at J to 1 base, leaving 5 bases not matched to a gene. CDR3 DNA sequence: TGTGCCAGCAGCTCCCGGACTAGCGGAGGCACAGATACGCAGTATTTT. Translating gives CASSSRTSGGTDTQYF.

V usage is TRBV10-3 and J usage is TRBJ1-1; 9 nucleotides match TRBD1. This CDR3 has 15 residues. CDR1 and CDR2 (germline): ENHRY, SYGVKD. V was pared by 7 bases and J by 1 base, with 7 bases of the junction left unmatched. CDR3 sequence reads: CAITRGGQGNTEAFF. DNA of the CDR3: TGTGCCATCACCCGTGGGGGACAGGGGAACACTGAAGCTTTCTTT.

The chain employs TRBV19 and TRBJ2-7; possibly TRBD2 for D (6 bases). The V end lost 5 bases, the J end lost 0 bases, and 17 bases lay between the germline ends. Germline V gives CDR1 LNHDA, CDR2 SQIVND (reference sequence). The CDR3 consists of 16 residues. CDR3 sequence reads: CASSELGGGSSYEQYF. CDR3 bases: TGTGCCAGTAGTGAATTGGGGGGTGGGAGCTCCTACGAGCAGTACTTC.

The sample holds many counts of this clone. The gene calls are TRBV7-2 and TRBJ2-2; 7 bases agree with TRBD1. Germline assignment: CDR1 SGHTA and CDR2 FQGNSA. The junction had 2 bases not matched to a gene; V was cut back by 5 bases and J by 5 bases. The CDR3 consists of 13 residues. This CDR3 is CASSQTGTGELFF. DNA of the CDR3: TGTGCCAGCAGCCAGACAGGGACCGGGGAGCTGTTTTTT.

For this clone: A read error may produce the germline difference seen at one junction end. V gene TRBV7-9 combines with J gene TRBJ1-1, with unresolved D. The length of the CDR3 is 9 residues. The germline V gene encodes CDR1 SEHNR and CDR2 FQNEAQ (reference sequence). CDR3 region: CASSFPRNF. DNA of the CDR3: TGTGCCAGCAGCTTTCCGAGGAACTTT.

CDR3 nucleotides: TGTGCCAGCAGTCCGGGACAGGGGAATGAAAAACTGTTTTTT. Protein product: CASSPGQGNEKLFF. The chain has TRBV6-5 and TRBJ1-4; 10 positions agree with TRBD1. V was pared by 5 bases and J by 5 bases, with 2 bases of the junction left unmatched. CDR1 and CDR2 from the germline V gene are MNHEY and SVGAGI. The length of the CDR3 is 14 residues.

As concerns this clone: This sample includes further DNA sequences coding for the same CDR3. V gene TRBV27 combines with J gene TRBJ1-2; D might be TRBD1 (6 bases). This CDR3 comprises 14 residues. Germline values: CDR1 MNHEY, CDR2 SMNVEV (reference sequence). V was clipped by 5 bases and J by 2 bases, with 12 bases between them. CDR3 coding DNA: TGTGCCAGCAGTCCCCTCCAGGGGAACTATGGCTACACCTTC. Amino acid sequence: CASSPLQGNYGYTF.

V gene TRBV6-4 combines with J gene TRBJ2-3; 7 bases are a match to TRBD2. Trimming cost V 0 bases and J 2 bases; bases outside gene matches: 5. Germline assignment: CDR1 MRHNA and CDR2 SNTAGT. This CDR3 contains 16 residues. DNA for the CDR3: TGTGCCAGCAGTGACTCCGGCGGGGGTGACACAGATACGCAGTATTTT. It specifies CASSDSGGGDTDTQYF.

V and J are TRBV5-4 and TRBJ1-2; TRBD1 matches at 8 bases. The CDR3 is 15 amino acids. V dropped 4 bases and J dropped 3; count of bases not matched to a gene: 8. Looked up from germline, CDR1 is SGHNT and CDR2 is YYREEE (reference sequence). The CDR3 DNA sequence: TGTGCCAGCAGCCCTACAGGGGGAATTGACTATGGCTACACCTTC. Amino acids: CASSPTGGIDYGYTF.